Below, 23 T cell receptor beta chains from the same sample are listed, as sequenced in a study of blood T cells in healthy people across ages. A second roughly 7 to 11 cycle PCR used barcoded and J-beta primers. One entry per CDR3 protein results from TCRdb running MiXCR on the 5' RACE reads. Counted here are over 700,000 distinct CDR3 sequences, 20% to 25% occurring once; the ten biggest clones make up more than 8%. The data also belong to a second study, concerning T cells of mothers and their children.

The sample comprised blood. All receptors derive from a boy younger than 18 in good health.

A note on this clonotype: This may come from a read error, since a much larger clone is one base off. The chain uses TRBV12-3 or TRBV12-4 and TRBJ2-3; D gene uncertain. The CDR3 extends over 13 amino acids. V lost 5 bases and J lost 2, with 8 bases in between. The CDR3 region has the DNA TGTGCCAGCAGTGTGACATTCACAGATACGCAGTATTTT. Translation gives CASSVTFTDTQYF.

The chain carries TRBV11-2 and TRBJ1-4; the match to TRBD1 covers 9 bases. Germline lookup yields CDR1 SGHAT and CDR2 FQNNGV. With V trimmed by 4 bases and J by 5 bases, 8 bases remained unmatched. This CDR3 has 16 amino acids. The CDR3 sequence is CASSSLQGAGNEKLFF. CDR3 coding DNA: TGTGCCAGCAGCTCGTTACAGGGGGCTGGAAATGAAAAACTGTTTTTT.

In nucleotides, the CDR3 is TGCAGCGTTGTGAGGCAGGGGGCGAACACCGGGGAGCTGTTTTTT. Translated, it gives CSVVRQGANTGELFF. V gene TRBV29-1 combines with J gene TRBJ2-2; 7 bases are shared with TRBD1. V shed 4 bases, J shed 0 bases, and the junction held 5 bases outside the gene matches. CDR1 is SQVTM, CDR2 ANQGSEA, per germline. The CDR3 is 15 amino acids.

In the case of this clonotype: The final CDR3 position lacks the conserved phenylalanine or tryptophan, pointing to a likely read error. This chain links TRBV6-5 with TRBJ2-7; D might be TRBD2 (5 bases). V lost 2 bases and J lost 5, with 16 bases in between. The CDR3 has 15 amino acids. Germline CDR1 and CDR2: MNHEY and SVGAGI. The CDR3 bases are TGTGCCAGCAGTTACGGAGGTTCCCTACACGACGAGCAGTACTCC. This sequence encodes CASSYGGSLHDEQYS.

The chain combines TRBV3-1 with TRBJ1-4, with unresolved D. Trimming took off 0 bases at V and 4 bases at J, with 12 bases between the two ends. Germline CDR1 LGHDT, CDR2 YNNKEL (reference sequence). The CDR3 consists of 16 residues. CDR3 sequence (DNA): TGTGCCAGCAGCCAAGAAGCTGGGGTCGGTAATGAAAAACTGTTTTTT. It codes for CASSQEAGVGNEKLFF.

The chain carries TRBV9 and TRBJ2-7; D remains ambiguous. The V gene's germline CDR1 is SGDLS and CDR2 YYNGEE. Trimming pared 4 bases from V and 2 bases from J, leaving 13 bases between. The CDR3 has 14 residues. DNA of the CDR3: TGTGCCAGCAGCAAAACTGGGCCAGCCTACGAGCAGTACTTC. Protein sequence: CASSKTGPAYEQYF.

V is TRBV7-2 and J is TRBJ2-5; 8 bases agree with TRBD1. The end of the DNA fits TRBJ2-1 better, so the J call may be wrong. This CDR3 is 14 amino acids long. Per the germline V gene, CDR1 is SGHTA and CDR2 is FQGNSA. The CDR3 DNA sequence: TGTGCCAGCAGCTTAGTTACAGGGGGAAAGGAGCAGTTCTTC. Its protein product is CASSLVTGGKEQFF.

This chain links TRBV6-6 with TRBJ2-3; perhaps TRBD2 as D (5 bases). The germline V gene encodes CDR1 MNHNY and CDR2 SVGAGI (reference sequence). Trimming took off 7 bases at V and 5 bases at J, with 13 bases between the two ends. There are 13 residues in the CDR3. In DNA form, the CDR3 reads TGTGCCAGCACCGTACTAGATAAAGATACGCAGTATTTT. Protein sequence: CASTVLDKDTQYF.

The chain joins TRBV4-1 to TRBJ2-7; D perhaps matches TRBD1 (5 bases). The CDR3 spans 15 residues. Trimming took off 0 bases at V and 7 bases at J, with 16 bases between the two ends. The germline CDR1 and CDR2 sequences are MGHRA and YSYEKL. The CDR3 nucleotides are TGCGCCAGCAGCCAAGACACAGGTTTCATGGGGGAGCAGTACTTC. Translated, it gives CASSQDTGFMGEQYF.

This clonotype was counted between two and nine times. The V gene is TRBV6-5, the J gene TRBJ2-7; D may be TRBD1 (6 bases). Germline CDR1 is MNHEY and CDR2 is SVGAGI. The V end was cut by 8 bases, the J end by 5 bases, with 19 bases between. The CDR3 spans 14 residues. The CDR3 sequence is CASAKTGEADEQYF. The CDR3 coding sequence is TGTGCCAGCGCGAAGACAGGTGAGGCTGACGAGCAGTACTTC.

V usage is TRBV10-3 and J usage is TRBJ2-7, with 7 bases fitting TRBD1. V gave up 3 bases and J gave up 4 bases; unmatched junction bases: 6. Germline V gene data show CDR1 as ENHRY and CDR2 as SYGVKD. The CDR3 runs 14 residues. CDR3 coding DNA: TGTGCCATCAGTGATCGACAGGGCGGGTACGAGCAGTACTTC. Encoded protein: CAISDRQGGYEQYF.

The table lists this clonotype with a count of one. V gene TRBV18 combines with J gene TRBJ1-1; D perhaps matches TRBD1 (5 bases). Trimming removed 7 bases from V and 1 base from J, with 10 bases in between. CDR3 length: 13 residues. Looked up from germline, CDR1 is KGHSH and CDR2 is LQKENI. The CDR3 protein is CASLGVRNTEAFF. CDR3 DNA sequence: TGTGCCAGCTTGGGGGTAAGGAACACTGAAGCTTTCTTT.

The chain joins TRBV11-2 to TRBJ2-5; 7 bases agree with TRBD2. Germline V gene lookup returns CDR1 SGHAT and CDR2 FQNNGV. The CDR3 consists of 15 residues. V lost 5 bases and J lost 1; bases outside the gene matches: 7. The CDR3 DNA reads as TGTGCCAGCAGCCGGGAAGCGGGGTCCCAAGAGACCCAGTACTTC. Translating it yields CASSREAGSQETQYF.

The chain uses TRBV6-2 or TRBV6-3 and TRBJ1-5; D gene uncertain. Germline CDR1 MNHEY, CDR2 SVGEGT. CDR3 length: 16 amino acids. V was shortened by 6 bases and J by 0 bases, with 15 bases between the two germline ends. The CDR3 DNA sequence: TGTGCCAGCAGACTTGGACGCGATCATAGCAATCAGCCCCAGCATTTT. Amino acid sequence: CASRLGRDHSNQPQHF.

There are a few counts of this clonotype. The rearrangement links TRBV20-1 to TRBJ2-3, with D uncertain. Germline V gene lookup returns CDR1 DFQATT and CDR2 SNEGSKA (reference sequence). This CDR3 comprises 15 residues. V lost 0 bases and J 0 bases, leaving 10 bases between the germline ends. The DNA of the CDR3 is TGCAGTGCTAGAGATGCGACCACTAGCACAGATACGCAGTATTTT. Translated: CSARDATTSTDTQYF.

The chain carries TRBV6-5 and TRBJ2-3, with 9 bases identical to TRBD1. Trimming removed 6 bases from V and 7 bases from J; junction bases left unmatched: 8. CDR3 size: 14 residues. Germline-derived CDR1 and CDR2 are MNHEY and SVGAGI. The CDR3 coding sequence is TGTGCCAGCAGCGTCCCGGGACAGGGAAATACGCAGTATTTT. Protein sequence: CASSVPGQGNTQYF.

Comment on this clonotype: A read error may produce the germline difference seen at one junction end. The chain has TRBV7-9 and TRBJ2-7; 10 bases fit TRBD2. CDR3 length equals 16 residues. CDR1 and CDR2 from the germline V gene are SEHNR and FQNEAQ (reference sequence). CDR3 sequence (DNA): TGTACCAGCAGCCCAGGGACTAGCGTTAGTTCCTACGAGCAGTACTTC. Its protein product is CTSSPGTSVSSYEQYF.

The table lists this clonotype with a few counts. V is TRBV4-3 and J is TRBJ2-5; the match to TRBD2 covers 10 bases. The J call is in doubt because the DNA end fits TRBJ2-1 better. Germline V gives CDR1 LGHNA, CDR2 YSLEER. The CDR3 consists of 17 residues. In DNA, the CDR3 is TGCGCCAGCAGCCGAGACCAAGCGGGGGGGCCTTGGAATGAGCAGTTCTTC. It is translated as CASSRDQAGGPWNEQFF.

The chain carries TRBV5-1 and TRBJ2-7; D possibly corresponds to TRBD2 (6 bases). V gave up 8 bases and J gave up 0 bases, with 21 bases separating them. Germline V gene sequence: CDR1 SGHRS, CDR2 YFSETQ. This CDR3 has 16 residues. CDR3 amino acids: CASPSGDHYTSYEQYF. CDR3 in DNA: TGCGCCAGTCCTTCGGGGGACCATTACACCTCCTACGAGCAGTACTTC. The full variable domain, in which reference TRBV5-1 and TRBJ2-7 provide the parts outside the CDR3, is KAGVTQTPRYLIKTRGQQVTLSCSPISGHRSVSWYQQTPGQGLQFLFEYFSETQRNKGNFPGRFSGRQFSNSRSEMNVSTLELGDSALYLCASPSGDHYTSYEQYFGPGTRLTVT.

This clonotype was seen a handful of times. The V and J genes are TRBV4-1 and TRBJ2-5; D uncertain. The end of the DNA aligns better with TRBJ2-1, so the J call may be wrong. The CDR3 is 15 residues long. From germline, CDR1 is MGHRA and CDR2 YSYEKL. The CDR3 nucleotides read TGCGCCAGCAGCCAAGATAAAGGACGGTGGGGTGAGCAGTTCTTC. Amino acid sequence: CASSQDKGRWGEQFF.

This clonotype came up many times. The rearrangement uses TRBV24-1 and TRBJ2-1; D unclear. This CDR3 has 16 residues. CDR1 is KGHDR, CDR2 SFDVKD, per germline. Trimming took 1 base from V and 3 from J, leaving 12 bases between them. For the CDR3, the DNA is TGTGCCACCAGTGATTTAAGCCAAAGAGGCTACAATGAGCAGTTCTTC. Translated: CATSDLSQRGYNEQFF.

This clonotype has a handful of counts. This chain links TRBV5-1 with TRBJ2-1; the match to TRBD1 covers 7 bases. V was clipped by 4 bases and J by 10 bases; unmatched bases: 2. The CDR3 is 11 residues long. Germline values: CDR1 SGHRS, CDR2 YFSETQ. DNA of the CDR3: TGCGCCAGCAGCAGGGGGCCCGAGCAGTTCTTC. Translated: CASSRGPEQFF. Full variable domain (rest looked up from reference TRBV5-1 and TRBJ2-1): KAGVTQTPRYLIKTRGQQVTLSCSPISGHRSVSWYQQTPGQGLQFLFEYFSETQRNKGNFPGRFSGRQFSNSRSEMNVSTLELGDSALYLCASSRGPEQFFGPGTRLTVL.

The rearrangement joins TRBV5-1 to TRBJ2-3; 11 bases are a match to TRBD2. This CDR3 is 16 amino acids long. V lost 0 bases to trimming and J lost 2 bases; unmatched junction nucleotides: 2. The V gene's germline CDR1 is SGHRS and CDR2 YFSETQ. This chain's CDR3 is CASSLGLAGPTDTQYF. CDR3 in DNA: TGCGCCAGCAGCTTGGGACTAGCGGGACCCACAGATACGCAGTATTTT.